A single T cell receptor (beta chain) is shown here with its context. The data derive from a study of blood T cell repertoires in COVID-19. Germline V CDR1 and CDR2: SQVTM, ANQGSEA. The CDR3 sequence is 13 residues long. The V end was cut by 4 bases, the J end by 2 bases, with 11 bases between. TCRdb keeps only in-frame clones here, not all; method: immunoSEQ multiplex PCR. Here the sample spans 100,000 to 120,000 clones, 88% being singletons. The receptor was isolated from a woman aged 50 to 60 with acute or convalescent COVID-19. The rearrangement joins TRBV29-1 to TRBJ1-2; D is perhaps TRBD1 (5 bases). The sequencing sample was made of peripheral blood. CDR3 DNA: TGCAGCGTTGCCGTCAGGGTCAACTATGGCTACACCTTC. Translated, it gives CSVAVRVNYGYTF. The complete variable domain, with remaining parts taken from reference TRBV29-1 and TRBJ1-2, reads SAVISQKPSRDICQRGTSLTIQCQVDSQVTMMFWYRQQPGQSLTLIATANQGSEATYESGFVIDKFPISRPNLTFSTLTVSNMSPEDSSIYLCSVAVRVNYGYTFGSGTRLTVV.